This TCR beta chain is drawn from a study of shared clonotypes between healthy human individuals. The assay was immunoSEQ multiplex PCR, and TCRdb's table has in-frame clones only and misses some. The sample holds about 1.5 million clones, approximately 97% seen once. Both subsets, CD45RA+ naive and CD45RA-negative memory, were split from the CD4+ cells. The J segment lost 4 bases and the V segment lost 4 bases, leaving 7 bases of the junction unmatched. CDR1 and CDR2 from the germline V gene are SGHVS and FNYEAQ. The CDR3 contains 15 residues. This TCR was sampled from a man aged 25 to 45 in good health. Sequenced input: naive CD4+ T cells sorted from blood. Sample subset: CD45RA+ positively selected. The rearrangement uses TRBV7-6 and TRBJ2-1; 7 bases are shared with TRBD1. CDR3 residues: CASSSQGEGYNEQFF. The CDR3 region has the DNA TGTGCCAGCAGCTCGCAGGGGGAAGGGTACAATGAGCAGTTCTTC.